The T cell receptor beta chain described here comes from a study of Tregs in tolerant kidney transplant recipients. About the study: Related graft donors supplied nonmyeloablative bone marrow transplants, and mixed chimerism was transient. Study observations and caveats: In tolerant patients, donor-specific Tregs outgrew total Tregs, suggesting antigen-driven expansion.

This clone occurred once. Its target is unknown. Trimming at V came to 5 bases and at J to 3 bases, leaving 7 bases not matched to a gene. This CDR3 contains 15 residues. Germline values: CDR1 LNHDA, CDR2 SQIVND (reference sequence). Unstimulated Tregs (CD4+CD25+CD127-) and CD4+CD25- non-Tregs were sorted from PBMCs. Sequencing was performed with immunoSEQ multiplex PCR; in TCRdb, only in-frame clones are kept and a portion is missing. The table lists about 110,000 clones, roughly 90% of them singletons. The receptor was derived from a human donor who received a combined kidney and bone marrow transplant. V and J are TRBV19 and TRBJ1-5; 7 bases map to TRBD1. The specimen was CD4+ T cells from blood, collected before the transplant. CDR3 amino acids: CASSGDSQNNQPQHF. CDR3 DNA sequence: TGTGCCAGTAGTGGGGACAGCCAAAACAATCAGCCCCAGCATTTT.